This TCR beta chain came from a study of CD8 T cells in Susac syndrome. This CDR3 region has 13 residues. The germline V gene has CDR1 SEHNR and CDR2 FQNEAQ (reference sequence). The ends were cut back, 2 bases at V and 2 bases at J, with 6 bases in the middle. The authors reverse transcribed roughly 0.5 to 1 ug RNA with random hexamers. Amplification of the TCR beta CDR3 was carried out by immunoSEQ multiplex PCR, which spanned a total of 54 Vbeta and 13 Jbeta segments. TCRdb re-derived calls from the immunoSEQ multiplex PCR reads in MiXCR, one entry per CDR3 protein. The repertoire holds 150,000 to 200,000 distinct CDR3 sequences, with just under 95% as singletons. Whole-study findings and limits: It was acknowledged by the study that relatively few individuals were included in its TCR sequencing and HLA analysis.

Of note for this clonotype: The antigen remains undetermined.

The source of this sequence is a human donor in good health. Sequencing was carried out using CD4+ T cells from PBMCs. This chain links TRBV7-9 with TRBJ1-1; the D is unclear. The DNA for the CDR3 is TGTGCCAGCAGCTTAAAAGCCAACACTGAAGCTTTCTTT. Amino acids: CASSLKANTEAFF.